This TCR beta chain comes out of a study of blood T cell repertoires in COVID-19. Trimming shortened V by 1 base and J by 14 bases, and 16 bases separated the two germline ends. Germline CDR1 reads SEHNR; CDR2 reads FQNEAQ (reference sequence). The CDR3 is made up of 13 amino acids. Sequencing used immunoSEQ multiplex PCR; TCRdb keeps in-frame clones, though not all of them. The table records about 140,000 clones, about nine tenths of them present only once. What was sequenced was peripheral blood. The receptor was isolated from a man in his fifties or sixties with active or convalescent COVID-19. V and J are TRBV7-9 and TRBJ2-3; TRBD2 might be the D (6 bases). CDR3 in DNA: TGTGCCAGCAGCTTAGTCGAGACTAGTGAGTCGTATTTT. Translated, it gives CASSLVETSESYF.